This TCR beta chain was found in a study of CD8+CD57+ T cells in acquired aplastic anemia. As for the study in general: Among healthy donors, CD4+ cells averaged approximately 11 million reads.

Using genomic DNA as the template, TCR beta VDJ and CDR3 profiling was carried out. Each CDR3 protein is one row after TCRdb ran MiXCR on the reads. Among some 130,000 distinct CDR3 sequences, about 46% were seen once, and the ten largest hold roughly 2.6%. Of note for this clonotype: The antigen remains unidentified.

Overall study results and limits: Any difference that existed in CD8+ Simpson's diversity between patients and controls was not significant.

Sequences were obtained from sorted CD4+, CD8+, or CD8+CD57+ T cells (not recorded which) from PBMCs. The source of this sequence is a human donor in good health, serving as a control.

CDR3 DNA sequence: TGCAGCGCCGGGACAGGGCAAGAGACCCAGTACTTC. This encodes CSAGTGQETQYF. The chain employs TRBV29-1 and TRBJ2-5, with 9 positions matching TRBD1. Trimming took 7 bases from V and 2 from J; bases not matched to a gene: 2. The CDR3 spans 12 residues. From germline, CDR1 is SQVTM and CDR2 ANQGSEA.